This T cell receptor beta chain originates from a study of Graves' ophthalmopathy and Graves' hyperthyroidism. The authors amplified TCR beta CDR3 regions from RNA transcripts. First-round RT-PCR relied on HTBI primers, and a second-round multiplex PCR came next. A single record per CDR3 protein comes from TCRdb applying MiXCR to the multiplex PCR reads. The table has around 340,000 distinct CDR3 sequences, roughly 15% seen once. This receptor was identified in an adult man with Graves' ophthalmopathy. The specimen sequenced was peripheral blood.

CDR3 sequence: CSVSPQGYEQYF. In DNA, the CDR3 is TGCAGCGTTAGCCCCCAGGGATACGAGCAGTACTTC. The chain carries TRBV29-1 and TRBJ2-7; a possible D gene is TRBD1 (5 bases). V was pared by 5 bases and J by 4 bases, with 12 bases between. The CDR3 loop spans 12 amino acids. Germline CDR1 is SQVTM and CDR2 is ANQGSEA.